The clone carrying this T cell receptor (beta chain) has a handful of counts. Its antigen is unknown. V lost 1 base and J 7 bases, leaving 8 bases between the germline ends. CDR1 and CDR2 (germline): SGHTA, FQGNSA. The CDR3 spans 13 residues. This specimen comes from a study of T-cell memory formation after mild COVID-19. Study findings and constraints: SARS-CoV-2 specificity was not confirmed for second-wave clones peaking on day 37.

The authors produced TCR alpha and TCR beta cDNA libraries with sample barcodes and UMIs by 5'RACE using constant-segment primers. TCRdb used MiXCR to reprocess the 5' RACE reads, holding one entry per CDR3 protein. The table lists 200,000 to 250,000 distinct CDR3 sequences, approximately 9% of them singletons, with under 25% in the top ten. The genes are TRBV7-2 and TRBJ1-5; D not certain. Sample: PBMCs or a T cell subset sorted from them (not recorded which). This TCR was sampled from a man aged 18 to 29 who had mild COVID-19 (a few samples of this study predate the infection). Cell type and time point are not known. CDR3: CASSLDGVQPQHF. The CDR3 nucleotides read TGTGCCAGCAGCTTAGACGGTGTCCAGCCCCAGCATTTT.